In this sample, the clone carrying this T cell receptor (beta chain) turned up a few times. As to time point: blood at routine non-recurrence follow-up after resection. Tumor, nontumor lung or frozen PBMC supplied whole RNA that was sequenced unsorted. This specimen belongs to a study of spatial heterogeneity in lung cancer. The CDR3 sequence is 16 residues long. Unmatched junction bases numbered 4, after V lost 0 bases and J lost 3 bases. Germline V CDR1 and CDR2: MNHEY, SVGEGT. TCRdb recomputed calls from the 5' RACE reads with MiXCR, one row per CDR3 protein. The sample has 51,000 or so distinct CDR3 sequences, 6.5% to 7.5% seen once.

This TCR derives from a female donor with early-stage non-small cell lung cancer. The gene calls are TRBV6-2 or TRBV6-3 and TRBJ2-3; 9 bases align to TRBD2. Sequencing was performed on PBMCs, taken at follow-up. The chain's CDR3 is CASSYSPRGGTDTQYF. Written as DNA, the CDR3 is TGTGCCAGCAGTTACTCGCCGCGGGGGGGGACAGATACGCAGTATTTT.